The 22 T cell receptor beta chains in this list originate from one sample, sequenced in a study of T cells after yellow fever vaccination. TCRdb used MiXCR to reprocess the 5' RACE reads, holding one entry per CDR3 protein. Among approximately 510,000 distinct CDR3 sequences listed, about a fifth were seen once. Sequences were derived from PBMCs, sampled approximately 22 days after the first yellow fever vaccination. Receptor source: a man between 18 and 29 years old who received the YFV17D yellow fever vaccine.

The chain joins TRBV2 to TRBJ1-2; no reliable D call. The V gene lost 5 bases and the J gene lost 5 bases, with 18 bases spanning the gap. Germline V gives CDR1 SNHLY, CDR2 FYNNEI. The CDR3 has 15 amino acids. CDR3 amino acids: CASSLEGSGAYGYTF. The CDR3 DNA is TGTGCCAGCAGTCTTGAGGGTAGCGGAGCATATGGCTACACCTTC.

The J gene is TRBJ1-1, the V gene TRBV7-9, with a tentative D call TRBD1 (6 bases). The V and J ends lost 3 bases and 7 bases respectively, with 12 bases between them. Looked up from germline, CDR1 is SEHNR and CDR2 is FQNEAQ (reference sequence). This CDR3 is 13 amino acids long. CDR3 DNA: TGTGCCAGCAGCTTTACCCAGGACAGTGAAGCTTTCTTT. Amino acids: CASSFTQDSEAFF.

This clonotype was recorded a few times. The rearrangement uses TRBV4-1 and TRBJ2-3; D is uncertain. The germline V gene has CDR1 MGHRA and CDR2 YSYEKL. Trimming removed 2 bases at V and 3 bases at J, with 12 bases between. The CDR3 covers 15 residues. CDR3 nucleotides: TGCGCCAGCAGCCAATTTCGGACCGATACAGATACGCAGTATTTT. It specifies CASSQFRTDTDTQYF.

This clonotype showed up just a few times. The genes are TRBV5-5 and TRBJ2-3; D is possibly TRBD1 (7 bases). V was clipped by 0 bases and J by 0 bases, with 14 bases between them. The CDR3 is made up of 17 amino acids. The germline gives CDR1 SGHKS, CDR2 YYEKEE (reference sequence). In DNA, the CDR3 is TGTGCCAGCAGCTTGGAATGGAGGGGGCATAGCACAGATACGCAGTATTTT. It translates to CASSLEWRGHSTDTQYF.

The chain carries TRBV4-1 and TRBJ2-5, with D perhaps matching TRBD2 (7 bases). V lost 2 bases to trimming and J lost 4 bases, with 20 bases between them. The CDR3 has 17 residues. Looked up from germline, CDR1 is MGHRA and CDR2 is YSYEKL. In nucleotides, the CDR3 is TGCGCCAGCAGCCAAAGGCGGGGGCCGGGTACCTCAGAGACCCAGTACTTC. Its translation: CASSQRRGPGTSETQYF.

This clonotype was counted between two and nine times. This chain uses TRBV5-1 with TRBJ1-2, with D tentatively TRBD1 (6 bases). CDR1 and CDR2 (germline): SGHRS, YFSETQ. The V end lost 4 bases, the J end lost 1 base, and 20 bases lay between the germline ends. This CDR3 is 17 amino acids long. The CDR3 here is CASSHLRTGLGNYGYTF. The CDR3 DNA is TGCGCCAGCAGCCATTTACGTACAGGGTTGGGTAACTATGGCTACACCTTC.

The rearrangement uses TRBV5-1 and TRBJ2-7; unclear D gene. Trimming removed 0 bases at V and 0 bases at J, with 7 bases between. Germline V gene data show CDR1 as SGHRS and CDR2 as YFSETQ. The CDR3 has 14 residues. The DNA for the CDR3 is TGCGCCAGCAGCTTGGCAGAAACCTCCTACGAGCAGTACTTC. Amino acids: CASSLAETSYEQYF. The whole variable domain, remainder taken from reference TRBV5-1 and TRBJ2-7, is KAGVTQTPRYLIKTRGQQVTLSCSPISGHRSVSWYQQTPGQGLQFLFEYFSETQRNKGNFPGRFSGRQFSNSRSEMNVSTLELGDSALYLCASSLAETSYEQYFGPGTRLTVT.

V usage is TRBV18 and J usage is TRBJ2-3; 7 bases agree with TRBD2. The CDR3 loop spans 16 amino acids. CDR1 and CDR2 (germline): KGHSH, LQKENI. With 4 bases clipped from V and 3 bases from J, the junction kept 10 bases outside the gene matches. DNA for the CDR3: TGTGCCAGCTCACAATCCCGGACTAGTGGAACAGATACGCAGTATTTT. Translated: CASSQSRTSGTDTQYF.

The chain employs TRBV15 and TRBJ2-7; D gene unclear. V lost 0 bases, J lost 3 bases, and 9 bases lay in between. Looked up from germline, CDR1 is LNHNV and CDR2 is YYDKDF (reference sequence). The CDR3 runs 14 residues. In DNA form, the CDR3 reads TGTGCCACCAGCAGAGATAAAAAAGACTACGAGCAGTACGTC. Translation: CATSRDKKDYEQYV.

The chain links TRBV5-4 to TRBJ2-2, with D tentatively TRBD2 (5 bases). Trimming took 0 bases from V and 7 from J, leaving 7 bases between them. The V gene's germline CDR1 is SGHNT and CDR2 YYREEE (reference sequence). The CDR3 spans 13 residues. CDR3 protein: CASSLGGIGELFF. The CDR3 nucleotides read TGTGCCAGCAGCTTGGGAGGGATCGGGGAGCTGTTTTTT. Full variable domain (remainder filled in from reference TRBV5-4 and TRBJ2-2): ETGVTQSPTHLIKTRGQQVTLRCSSQSGHNTVSWYQQALGQGPQFIFQYYREEENGRGNFPPRFSGLQFPNYSSELNVNALELDDSALYLCASSLGGIGELFFGEGSRLTVL.

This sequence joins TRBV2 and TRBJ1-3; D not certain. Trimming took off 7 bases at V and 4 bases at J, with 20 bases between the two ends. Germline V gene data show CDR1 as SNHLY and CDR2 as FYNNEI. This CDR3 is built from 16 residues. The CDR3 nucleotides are TGTGCCAGCATGGTCCAATCAAGGACTTGGGGAAACACCATATATTTT. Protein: CASMVQSRTWGNTIYF.

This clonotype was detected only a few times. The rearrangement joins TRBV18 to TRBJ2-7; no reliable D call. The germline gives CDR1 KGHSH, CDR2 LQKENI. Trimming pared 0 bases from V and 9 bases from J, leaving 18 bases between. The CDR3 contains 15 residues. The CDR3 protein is CASSPPENTHSGQYF. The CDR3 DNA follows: TGTGCCAGCTCACCACCGGAAAACACGCACTCAGGGCAGTACTTC.

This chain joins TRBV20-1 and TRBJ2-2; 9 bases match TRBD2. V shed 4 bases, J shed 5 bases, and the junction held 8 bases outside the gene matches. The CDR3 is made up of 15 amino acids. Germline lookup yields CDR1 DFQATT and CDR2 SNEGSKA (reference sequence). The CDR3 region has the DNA TGCAGTGCTACAACCGGGACTAGCTATACCGGGGAGCTGTTTTTT. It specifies CSATTGTSYTGELFF.

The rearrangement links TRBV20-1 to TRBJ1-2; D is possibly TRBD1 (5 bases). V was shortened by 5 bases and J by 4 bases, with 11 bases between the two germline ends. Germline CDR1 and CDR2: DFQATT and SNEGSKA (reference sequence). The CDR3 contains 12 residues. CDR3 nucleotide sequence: TGCAGTGCTCTTCACAGGCGCTATGGCTACACCTTC. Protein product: CSALHRRYGYTF.

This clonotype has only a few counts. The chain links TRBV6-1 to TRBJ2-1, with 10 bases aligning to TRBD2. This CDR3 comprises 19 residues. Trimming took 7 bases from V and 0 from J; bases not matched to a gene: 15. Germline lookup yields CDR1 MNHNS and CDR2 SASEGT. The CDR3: CASKGSGEPSGGSYNEQFF. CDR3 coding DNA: TGTGCCAGCAAAGGTTCGGGGGAGCCTAGCGGGGGCTCCTACAATGAGCAGTTCTTC.

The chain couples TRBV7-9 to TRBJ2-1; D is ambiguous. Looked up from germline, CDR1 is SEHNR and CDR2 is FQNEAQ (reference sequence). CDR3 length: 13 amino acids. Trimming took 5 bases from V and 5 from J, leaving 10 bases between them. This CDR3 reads CASSVQSNNEQFF. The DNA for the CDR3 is TGTGCCAGCAGCGTCCAATCGAACAATGAGCAGTTCTTC. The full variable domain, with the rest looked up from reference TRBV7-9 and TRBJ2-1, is DTGVSQNPRHKITKRGQNVTFRCDPISEHNRLYWYRQTLGQGPEFLTYFQNEAQLEKSRLLSDRFSAERPKGSFSTLEIQRTEQGDSAMYLCASSVQSNNEQFFGPGTRLTVL.

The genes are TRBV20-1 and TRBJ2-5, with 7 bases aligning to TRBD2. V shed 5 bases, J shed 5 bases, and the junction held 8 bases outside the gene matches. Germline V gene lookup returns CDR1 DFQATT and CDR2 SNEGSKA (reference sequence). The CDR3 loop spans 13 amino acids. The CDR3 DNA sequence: TGCAGTGCTCTAGACTGGGGGGGGGAGACCCAGTACTTC. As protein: CSALDWGGETQYF.

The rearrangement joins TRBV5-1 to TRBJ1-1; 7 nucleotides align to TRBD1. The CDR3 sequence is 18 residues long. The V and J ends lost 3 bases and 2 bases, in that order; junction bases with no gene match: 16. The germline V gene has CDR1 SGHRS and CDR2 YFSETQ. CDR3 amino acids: CASSSADRTGTSNTEAFF. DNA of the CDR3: TGCGCCAGCAGCTCTGCAGATCGGACAGGAACTTCTAACACTGAAGCTTTCTTT.

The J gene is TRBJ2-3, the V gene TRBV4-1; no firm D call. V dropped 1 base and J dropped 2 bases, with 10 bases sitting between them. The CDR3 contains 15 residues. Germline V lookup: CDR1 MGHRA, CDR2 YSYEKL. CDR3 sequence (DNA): TGCGCCAGCAGCCAAGTCTCCCCCGTCACAGATACGCAGTATTTT. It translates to CASSQVSPVTDTQYF.

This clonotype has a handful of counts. DNA of the CDR3: TGTGCCAGCAGCACACGACAGGGGGCGCGGACTGAAGCTTTCTTT. It encodes CASSTRQGARTEAFF. V and J are TRBV14 and TRBJ1-1; 10 nucleotides match TRBD1. Germline V gene lookup returns CDR1 SGHDN and CDR2 FVKESK. Trimming removed 5 bases from V and 5 bases from J; junction bases left unmatched: 8. The CDR3 runs to 15 residues.

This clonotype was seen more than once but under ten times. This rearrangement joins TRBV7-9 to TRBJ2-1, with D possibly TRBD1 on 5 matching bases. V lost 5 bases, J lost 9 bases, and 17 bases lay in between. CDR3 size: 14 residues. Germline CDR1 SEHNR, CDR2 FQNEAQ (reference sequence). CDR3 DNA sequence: TGTGCCAGCAGCCCTGACCCAGCCGACAGTGAGCAGTTCTTC. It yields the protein CASSPDPADSEQFF.

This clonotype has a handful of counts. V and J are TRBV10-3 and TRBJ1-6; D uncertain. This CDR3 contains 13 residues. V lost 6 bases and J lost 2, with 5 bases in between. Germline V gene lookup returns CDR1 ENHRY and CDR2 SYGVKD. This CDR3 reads CAISTAYNSPLHF. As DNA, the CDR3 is TGTGCCATCAGCACAGCCTATAATTCACCCCTCCACTTT.